The source of this TCR beta chain is a study of lymphopenia after photon versus proton radiotherapy. Using immunoSEQ multiplex PCR, the repertoire was profiled, and TCRdb retains in-frame clones only, with some absent. Among tens of thousands of clones listed, approximately 84% were seen once. V shed 5 bases, J shed 2 bases, and the junction held 4 bases outside the gene matches. The CDR3 has 14 amino acids. Germline V lookup: CDR1 LNHDA, CDR2 SQIVND (reference sequence). Concerning this clone itself: The antigen is undetermined.

Findings and limits, study-wide: Post-nadir TCR diversity decline inversely tracked overall survival among those who died. After the lymphocyte nadir, photon-treated repertoires showed oligoclonal expansion, especially of CD8+ Temra cells.

Specimen: peripheral blood, collected from a patient treated with proton-based radiotherapy. This clonotype was sampled from a man aged 60 to 75 with pancreatic cancer. V and J are TRBV19 and TRBJ2-3; 7 bases match TRBD2. CDR3 region: CASSERGVTDTQYF. DNA of the CDR3: TGTGCCAGTAGTGAGCGGGGTGTCACAGATACGCAGTATTTT.